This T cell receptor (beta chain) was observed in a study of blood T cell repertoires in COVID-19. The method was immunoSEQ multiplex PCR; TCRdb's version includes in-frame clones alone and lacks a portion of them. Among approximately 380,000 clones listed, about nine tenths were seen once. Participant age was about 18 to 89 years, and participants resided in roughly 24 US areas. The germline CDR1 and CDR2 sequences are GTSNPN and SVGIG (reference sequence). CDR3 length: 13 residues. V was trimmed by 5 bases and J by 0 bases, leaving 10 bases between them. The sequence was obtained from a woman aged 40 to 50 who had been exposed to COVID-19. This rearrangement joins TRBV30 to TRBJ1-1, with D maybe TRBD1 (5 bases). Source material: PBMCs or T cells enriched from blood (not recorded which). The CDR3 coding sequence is TGTGCCTGGGACAGAACCTTGAACACTGAAGCTTTCTTT. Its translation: CAWDRTLNTEAFF.